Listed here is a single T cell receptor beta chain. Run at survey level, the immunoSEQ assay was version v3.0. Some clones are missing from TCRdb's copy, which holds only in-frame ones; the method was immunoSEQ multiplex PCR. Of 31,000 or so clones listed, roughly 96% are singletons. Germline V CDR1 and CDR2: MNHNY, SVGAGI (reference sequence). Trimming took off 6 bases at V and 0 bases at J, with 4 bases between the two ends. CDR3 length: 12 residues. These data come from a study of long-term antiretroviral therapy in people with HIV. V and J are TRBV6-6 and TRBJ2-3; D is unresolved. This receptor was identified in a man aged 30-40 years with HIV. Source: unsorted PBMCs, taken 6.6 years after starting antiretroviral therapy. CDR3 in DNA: TGTGCCAGCAGCCGGAGCACAGATACGCAGTATTTT. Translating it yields CASSRSTDTQYF.